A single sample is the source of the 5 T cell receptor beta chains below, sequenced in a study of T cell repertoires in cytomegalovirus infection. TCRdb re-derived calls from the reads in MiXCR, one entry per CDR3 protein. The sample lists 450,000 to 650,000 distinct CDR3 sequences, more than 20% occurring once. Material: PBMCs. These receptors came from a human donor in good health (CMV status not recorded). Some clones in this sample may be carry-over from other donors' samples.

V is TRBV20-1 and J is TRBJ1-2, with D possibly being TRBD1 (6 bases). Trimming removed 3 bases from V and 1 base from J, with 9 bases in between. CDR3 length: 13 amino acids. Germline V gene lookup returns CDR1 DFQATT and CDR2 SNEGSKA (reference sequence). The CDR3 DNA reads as TGCAGTGCTAGGGACAGCATTAACTATGGCTACACCTTC. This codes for CSARDSINYGYTF.

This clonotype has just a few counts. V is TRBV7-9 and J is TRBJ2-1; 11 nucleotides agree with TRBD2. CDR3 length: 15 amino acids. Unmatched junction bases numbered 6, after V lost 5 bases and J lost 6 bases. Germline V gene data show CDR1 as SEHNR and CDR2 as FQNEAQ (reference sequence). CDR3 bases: TGTGCCAGCAGCCCGACTAGCGGGAATATCAATGAGCAGTTCTTC. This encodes CASSPTSGNINEQFF.

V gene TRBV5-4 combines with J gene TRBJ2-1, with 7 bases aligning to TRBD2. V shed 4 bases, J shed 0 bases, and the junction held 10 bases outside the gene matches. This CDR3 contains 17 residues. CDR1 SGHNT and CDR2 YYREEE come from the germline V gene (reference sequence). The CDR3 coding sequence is TGTGCCAGCAGCGCCGGCGGGCGGGGGAGCTCCTACAATGAGCAGTTCTTC. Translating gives CASSAGGRGSSYNEQFF.

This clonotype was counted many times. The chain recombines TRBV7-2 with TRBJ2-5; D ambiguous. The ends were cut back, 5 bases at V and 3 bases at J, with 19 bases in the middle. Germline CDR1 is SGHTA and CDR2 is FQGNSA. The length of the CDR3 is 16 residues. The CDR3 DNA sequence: TGTGCCAGCAGCCGAAACATAGCCCTCAGTGAAGAGACCCAGTACTTC. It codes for CASSRNIALSEETQYF.

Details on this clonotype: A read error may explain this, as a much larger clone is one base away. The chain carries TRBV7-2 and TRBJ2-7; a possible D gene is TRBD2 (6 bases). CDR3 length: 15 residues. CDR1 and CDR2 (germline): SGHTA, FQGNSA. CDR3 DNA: TGTGCCAGCAGCGCGGGACGCCTCGAATCGTACGAGCAGAACTTC. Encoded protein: CASSAGRLESYEQNF.